This T cell receptor beta chain was observed in a study of blood T cell repertoires in COVID-19. Across the whole study: The samples span acute and convalescent COVID-19 from the United States, Italy and Spain. Nucleic acid was either cDNA or gDNA, and it came from T cells, B-cell-depleted T cells, or PBMCs.

In the source study's methods: Counts of nucleated cells, estimated from reference gene primer amplification, were obtained. Clones were read by immunoSEQ multiplex PCR, and TCRdb kept only the in-frame ones, dropping some. V, J and clone size reflect that table, while D and trimming were determined from the DNA. This table has under 55,000 clones, more than 85% appearing once. The ends were cut back, 5 bases at V and 4 bases at J, with 9 bases in the middle. This CDR3 is 13 amino acids long. Per germline, CDR1 MDHEN and CDR2 SYDVKM. The receptor's source is a man between 35 and 55 years old with active COVID-19. What was sequenced was peripheral blood. The V and J genes are TRBV28 and TRBJ2-1, with D possibly TRBD1 on 6 matching bases. The CDR3 protein is CASSLGQYNEQFF. The CDR3 region has the DNA TGTGCCAGCAGTCTAGGACAGTACAATGAGCAGTTCTTC.